The source of this TCR beta chain is a study of cytomegalovirus exposure and HLA in healthy donors. Looked up from germline, CDR1 is SGHDN and CDR2 is FVKESK. The CDR3 spans 14 residues. Trimming pared 4 bases from V and 2 bases from J, leaving 12 bases between. Primers for the PCR totalled 60 Vbeta and 13 Jbeta. Profiling relied on immunoSEQ multiplex PCR, and the TCRdb table lists in-frame clones only, not all of them. This sample has approximately 74,000 clones, with around 80% found just once. The clonotype originates from a man aged 40-50 years in good health and CMV-seronegative. The chain couples TRBV14 to TRBJ2-7; D is unresolved. The sample was PBMCs. The CDR3 DNA is TGTGCCAGCAGCCCGACACACATTGCCTACGAGCAGTACTTC. Its protein product is CASSPTHIAYEQYF.